Presented here are 14 T cell receptor beta chains from one specimen sequenced in a study of blood T cells in healthy people across ages. Using a J-beta primer mix together with a sample-barcoded 5' primer, a second PCR was run for roughly 6 to 11 cycles. TCRdb analysed the 5' RACE reads with MiXCR anew, one entry per CDR3 protein. The sample comprises approximately 1.5 million distinct CDR3 sequences, about 35% of which are singletons, and roughly 10% rests with the top ten. The specimen sequenced was blood. These receptors all come from a woman under 40 in good health.

The gene calls are TRBV20-1 and TRBJ1-4, with D unresolved. The germline V gene encodes CDR1 DFQATT and CDR2 SNEGSKA (reference sequence). The CDR3 extends over 17 amino acids. The V end lost 0 bases, the J end lost 8 bases, and 22 bases lay between the germline ends. As DNA, the CDR3 is TGCAGTGCTAGAGATACGGGTTTGGAGGCAGCGGGGGAAAAACTGTTTTTT. Its translation: CSARDTGLEAAGEKLFF.

This clonotype was counted only a few times. This sequence joins TRBV10-3 and TRBJ2-1; weak D call: TRBD1 (6 bases). V gave up 0 bases and J gave up 4 bases, with 13 bases separating them. The CDR3 is made up of 16 amino acids. CDR1 is ENHRY, CDR2 SYGVKD, per germline. For the CDR3, the DNA is TGTGCCATCAGTGAGTCGGCCCTCAGGGGATACAATGAGCAGTTCTTC. Its translation is CAISESALRGYNEQFF.

This sequence joins TRBV6-5 and TRBJ2-1; D is perhaps TRBD2 (5 bases). In germline, CDR1 is MNHEY, CDR2 SVGAGI. The CDR3 has 14 residues. The V gene lost 8 bases and the J gene lost 7 bases, with 18 bases spanning the gap. CDR3 in amino acids: CASGPRGSINEQFF. The CDR3 DNA sequence: TGTGCCAGCGGACCCCGGGGTAGTATTAATGAGCAGTTCTTC.

In its sample, this clonotype was seen a few times. The chain uses TRBV7-9 and TRBJ2-3; 12 bases agree with TRBD2. The length of the CDR3 is 16 residues. Germline CDR1 is SEHNR and CDR2 is FQNEAQ (reference sequence). Trimming at V came to 2 bases and at J to 5 bases, leaving 5 bases not matched to a gene. The DNA for the CDR3 is TGTGCCAGCAGCTTACTACTAGCGGGAGGTCTAGATACGCAGTATTTT. Translating it yields CASSLLLAGGLDTQYF.

This chain uses TRBV5-1 with TRBJ2-2, with 8 bases matching TRBD2. The CDR3 is 14 amino acids. Losses at the gene ends were 6 bases for V and 2 bases for J; bases not matched to a gene: 3. Germline CDR1 and CDR2: SGHRS and YFSETQ. The CDR3 reads CASISGANTGELFF. CDR3 DNA sequence: TGCGCCAGCATTAGCGGGGCCAACACCGGGGAGCTGTTTTTT.

The rearrangement uses TRBV12-3 or TRBV12-4 and TRBJ2-1; 7 bases match TRBD2. Losses at the gene ends were 3 bases for V and 2 bases for J; bases not matched to a gene: 13. The CDR3 loop spans 18 amino acids. The chain's CDR3 is CASSLGTPGRPTYNEQFF. CDR3 sequence (DNA): TGTGCCAGCAGTTTGGGGACCCCCGGGAGGCCTACCTACAATGAGCAGTTCTTC.

The genes are TRBV29-1 and TRBJ2-4; 7 bases match TRBD1. CDR1 and CDR2 (germline): SQVTM, ANQGSEA. The CDR3 loop spans 12 amino acids. V gave up 5 bases and J gave up 7 bases; unmatched junction bases: 5. CDR3 sequence: CSVWTGGNIQYF. The CDR3 coding sequence is TGCAGCGTTTGGACAGGAGGTAACATTCAGTACTTC.

In this sample, this clonotype turned up a few times. CDR3 sequence: CASSTTGRSSPLHF. CDR3 nucleotides: TGCGCCAGCAGTACCACAGGGCGGAGTTCACCCCTCCACTTT. The chain is built from TRBV10-2 and TRBJ1-6; D may be TRBD1 (6 bases). Germline V gives CDR1 WSHSY, CDR2 SAAADI. Trimming took off 5 bases at V and 9 bases at J, with 14 bases between the two ends. This CDR3 region has 14 residues.

The V and J genes are TRBV20-1 and TRBJ2-3, with D tentatively TRBD2 (5 bases). Between the trimmed V and J ends, which lost 6 bases and 3 bases, there was a span of 16 bases. The CDR3 loop spans 14 amino acids. Germline V gives CDR1 DFQATT, CDR2 SNEGSKA (reference sequence). The CDR3: CSAPSTGKTDTQYF. The CDR3 DNA follows: TGCAGTGCCCCCTCAACGGGAAAGACAGATACGCAGTATTTT.

This clonotype was seen at least ten times. The genes are TRBV10-3 and TRBJ2-7, with 7 bases matching TRBD1. The J segment lost 2 bases and the V segment lost 10 bases, leaving 20 bases of the junction unmatched. Looked up from germline, CDR1 is ENHRY and CDR2 is SYGVKD. This CDR3 region has 17 residues. The CDR3 nucleotides read TGTGCCACAGGCCTCCCCCCGCAGGGGGAAGGAACCTACGAGCAGTACTTC. Translating it yields CATGLPPQGEGTYEQYF.

CDR3 residues: CASSKGGTGSYNEQLF. The CDR3 DNA sequence: TGTGCCAGCAGCAAAGGTGGGACCGGCTCCTACAATGAGCAGTTATTC. The chain employs TRBV21-1 and TRBJ2-1; TRBD1 was called by the table and not checked on the DNA. TRBV21-1 is a pseudogene segment. The CDR3 is 16 amino acids.

The gene calls are TRBV5-5 and TRBJ2-2; the D gene is possibly TRBD1 (6 bases). CDR3 length: 14 amino acids. Germline loops: CDR1 SGHKS, CDR2 YYEKEE (reference sequence). V lost 2 bases and J 4 bases, leaving 9 bases between the germline ends. The CDR3 DNA reads TGTGCCAGCAGCTTACAGGGCCGCACCGGGGAGCTGTTTTTT. Translating gives CASSLQGRTGELFF.

The chain recombines TRBV7-2 with TRBJ2-1; no reliable D call. The CDR3 is 15 residues long. V lost 1 base to trimming and J lost 4 bases, with 11 bases between them. CDR1 SGHTA and CDR2 FQGNSA come from the germline V gene. The CDR3 DNA sequence: TGTGCCAGCAGCTTAGATCTACAGATTTACAATGAGCAGTTCTTC. It is translated as CASSLDLQIYNEQFF.

This clonotype has more than one count but fewer than ten. The gene calls are TRBV7-9 and TRBJ2-7; weak D call: TRBD2 (6 bases). CDR1 is SEHNR, CDR2 FQNEAQ, per germline (reference sequence). Trimming stripped 3 bases from V and 5 bases from J, with 17 bases between. The length of the CDR3 is 15 residues. The CDR3 sequence: CASSLEAGTLNEQYF. Written as DNA, the CDR3 is TGTGCCAGCAGCTTGGAGGCAGGGACTTTGAACGAGCAGTACTTC.